This paragraph reports one T cell receptor beta chain. In its sample, this clonotype was seen a few times. Its antigen remains undetermined. No much larger clonotype is one base removed from it; base qualities were not supplied. The sample is drawn from a study of identical twins (dated by TCRdb to the mid-2010s). Regarding the research as a whole: To test whether fetal clonotypes persist, this study deep-sequenced TCR alpha and beta repertoires from monozygotic twins, from unrelated adults of various ages, and from cord blood. Replicate twin experiments were performed at different times using different library preparation protocols to rule out contamination.

The investigation overall reported the following: Abundant cord blood beta clonotypes had fewer insertions, young adult naive repertoires showed a similar but weaker trend, and memory repertoires showed no such trend. Invariant T cells such as MAIT and iNKT could partly confound zero-insertion analyses, although diverse VJ usage argued against such confounding for most clonotypes. Compared with coincidental sharing between unrelated individuals, an excess of low generation-probability sequences was observed among out-of-frame TCR alpha sequences shared between twins. Out-of-frame TCR alpha sharing in monozygotic twins was systematically underestimated by recombination models, whereas sharing between unrelated individuals was in agreement with the recombination models. Conclusions relied on cross-sectional statistical analysis, since the same donors could not be followed over many years. A weaker excess of twin sharing was found in beta out-of-frame sequences because the signal-to-noise ratio was lowered by fewer shared sequences.

Only healthy Caucasian donors were included. The twin cohort consisted of three pairs of female monozygotic twins, all aged roughly 18 to 29 years. The RNA used for TCR libraries was isolated from peripheral blood mononuclear cells. Between the V and J ends, shortened by 4 bases and 6 bases respectively, the junction contains 14 bases. The CDR3 covers 14 residues, taking in both the cysteine and the phenylalanine. Only the CDR3 DNA stays, 42 bases, in frame from base 1. CDR1 LGHNA and CDR2 YSLEER were looked up in the germline V gene. The library was made by 5' RACE. The data were produced on an Illumina HiSeq 2000. A universal primer binding site was introduced by template switching, and a unique molecular identifier was present in the final cDNA, enabling accurate counting of TCR cDNA molecules. Specific primers in the conserved constant-segment region were used to synthesize first-strand cDNA for TCR alpha and beta chains. To control for contamination, every cDNA library carried two barcodes: a SMART-Mk sample barcode plus Illumina barcodes. TruSeq adapter sequences, together with Illumina sample barcodes, were added in two successive PCR steps. TCR alpha and beta cDNA libraries were sequenced on the Illumina HiSeq platform with custom primers. The paper's processing steps were these. Unique molecular identifiers were extracted from raw reads with MiGEC, and CDR3 positions were determined with MiXCR. For each individual, recombination models were inferred using an EM algorithm with the repgenHMM and IGoR tools. Shared clonotypes were analyzed with the tcR package in R, and sharing was normalized by the product of cloneset sizes. Out-of-frame nonproductive sequences were analyzed to study raw recombination free of thymic and clonal selection effects. The public reads were reanalyzed by TCRdb: fastp trimming at Q25, MiXCR alignment, in-frame beta chains only. Rows with a matching CDR3 protein are joined into one entry that keeps the most common DNA and genes. The V and J calls were not made by the authors but by TCRdb's processing. Within this sample are roughly 720,000 distinct CDR3 sequences, with 15% to 20% of them counted one time only. Together, the top ten hold less than 15% of the sample.

The same data also contributed to another study, on T cells expressing NK-cell markers. As the second study states: About eight donors provided sorted CD3+CD56+NKG2C+, CD3+CD56+NKG2C- and CD3+CD56-NKG2C+ T-cell subsets, whose TCR beta-chain repertoires were profiled. Seven of the eight sequenced donors were HCMV-seropositive and one was HCMV-seronegative. In several experiments an anti-gammadeltaTCR antibody was added to restrict sorting to alphabetaTCR-expressing T cells. In roughly six donors, the dominant CD3+CD56+NKG2C+ clonotypes were among the top 10 CD8+ clonotypes and accounted for 1.0-7.0% of CD8+ T cells. Those dominant clonotypes were again the most abundant among CD3+CD56-NKG2C+ cells in a handful of donors, at about 25-60.1%. Whether the expanded NKG2C-expressing T cell clones were specific for HCMV antigens remained unclear. Randomly selected healthy volunteers, three men and five women, were used as the eight sequenced donors. To determine HCMV serostatus, a commercial ELISA kit was used to detect HCMV-specific IgG in serum. Bulk peripheral blood T-cell repertoires were additionally sequenced from unsorted PBMC for six donors. Reads were demultiplexed and grouped by UMI with MIGEC, and clonotypes were assembled and quantified with MiTCR. To exclude erroneous sequences, any TCR cDNA sequence not supported by at least two reads was discarded. The tcR package was used for downstream repertoire analysis, and clonotypes were matched across fractions by CDR3 nucleotide sequence plus V segment. VDJmatch was used to annotate antigen specificity against VDJdb, with one amino acid substitution in CDR3 permitted.

Material: PBMCs. The sequence came from a woman aged 18-29 years in good health. The chain employs TRBV4-3 and TRBJ2-3; the D gene lacks a confident call. The base sequence is TGCGCCAGCAGCCCCTCGCTAGTAATCGATACGCAGTATTTT. It translates as CASSPSLVIDTQYF.